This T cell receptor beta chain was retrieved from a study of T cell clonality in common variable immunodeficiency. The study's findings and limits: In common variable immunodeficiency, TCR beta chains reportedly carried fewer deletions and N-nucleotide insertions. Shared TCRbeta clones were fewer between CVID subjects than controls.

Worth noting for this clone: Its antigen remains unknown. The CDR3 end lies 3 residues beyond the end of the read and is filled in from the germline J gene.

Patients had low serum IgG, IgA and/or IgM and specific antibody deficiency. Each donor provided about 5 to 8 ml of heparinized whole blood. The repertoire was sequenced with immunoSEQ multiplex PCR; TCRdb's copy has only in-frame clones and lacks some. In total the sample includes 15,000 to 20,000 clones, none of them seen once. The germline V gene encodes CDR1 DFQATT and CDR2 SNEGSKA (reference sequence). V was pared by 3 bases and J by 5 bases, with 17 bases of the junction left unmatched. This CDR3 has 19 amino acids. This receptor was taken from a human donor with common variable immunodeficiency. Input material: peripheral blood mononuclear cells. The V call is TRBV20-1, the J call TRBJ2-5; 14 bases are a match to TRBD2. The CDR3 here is CSASWIGARLAGGMETQYF. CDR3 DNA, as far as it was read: TGCAGTGCTAGTTGGATCGGGGCCCGACTAGCGGGAGGGATGGAGACC.